Following are 8 T cell receptor beta chains from one sample sequenced in a study of control samples from healthy donors and cancer patients (dated by TCRdb to between 2020 and 2021). The receptor library was made with the immunoSEQ multiplex PCR assay. Sourced from immuneACCESS, this table was stored by TCRdb with only in-frame sequences that have V and J called. A share of the clones is absent; for the studies checked, an unresolved V gene accounts for under half, and the remainder has no known explanation. In this sample the table shows 150,000 or so clones, just over 85% of which occur a single time. Of the sample, roughly 5.3% falls within the top ten clones. The specimen sequenced was blood. The receptors here all came from a woman aged 30 to 39 in good health.

This clone was counted once. The chain couples TRBV25-1 to TRBJ1-1, with D hard to call. V was pared by 5 bases and J by 6 bases, with 10 bases between. Germline CDR1 is MGHDK and CDR2 is SYGVNS. This CDR3 spans 12 amino acids. The CDR3 protein is CASSFIGSEAFF. DNA of the CDR3: TGTGCCAGCAGTTTTATTGGGTCTGAAGCTTTCTTT. Based on the CDR3 plus reference TRBV25-1 and TRBJ1-1, the full variable domain is EADIYQTPRYLVIGTGKKITLECSQTMGHDKMYWYQQDPGMELHLIHYSYGVNSTEKGDLSSESTVSRIRTEHFPLTLESARPSHTSQYLCASSFIGSEAFFGQGTRLTVV.

The V call is TRBV7-2, the J call TRBJ1-3, with D perhaps TRBD1 (5 bases). Trimming pared 5 bases from V and 3 bases from J, leaving 14 bases between. CDR3 length equals 15 residues. Germline V gene data show CDR1 as SGHTA and CDR2 as FQGNSA. CDR3 loop: CASSPTRVGGNTIYF. The DNA of the CDR3 is TGTGCCAGCAGCCCTACCAGGGTGGGTGGAAACACCATATATTTT.

This clone was seen once. This same CDR3 is encoded by further DNA sequences in the sample. The CDR3 loop is CASLNPVVNTEAFF. CDR3 DNA: TGTGCCAGTCTAAATCCGGTAGTGAACACTGAAGCTTTCTTT. The J gene is TRBJ1-1, the V gene TRBV19; D unresolved. V lost 8 bases, J lost 0 bases, and 13 bases lay in between. The V gene's germline CDR1 is LNHDA and CDR2 SQIVND (reference sequence). This CDR3 has 14 amino acids.

The V and J genes are TRBV14 and TRBJ1-2, with TRBD1 as a possible D gene (6 bases). Germline-derived CDR1 and CDR2 are SGHDN and FVKESK. Trimming removed 4 bases at V and 3 bases at J, with 18 bases between. The length of the CDR3 is 16 residues. CDR3 DNA sequence: TGTGCCAGCAGCCTCCAGGAGGGGGGGTCTTACTATGGCTACACCTTC. Translated: CASSLQEGGSYYGYTF.

The V and J genes are TRBV19 and TRBJ2-7; 7 bases fit TRBD1. The CDR3 runs 14 residues. Losses at the gene ends were 1 base for V and 4 bases for J; bases not matched to a gene: 4. CDR1 is LNHDA, CDR2 SQIVND, per germline (reference sequence). The CDR3 protein is CASSIGTGVYEQYF. DNA for the CDR3: TGTGCCAGTAGTATAGGGACAGGTGTGTACGAGCAGTACTTC.

The gene calls are TRBV6-6 and TRBJ2-5, with a weak D call TRBD2 (6 bases). CDR1 and CDR2 (germline): MNHNY, SVGAGI (reference sequence). The CDR3 sequence is 16 residues long. V gave up 6 bases and J gave up 0 bases, with 17 bases separating them. The CDR3 region has the DNA TGTGCCAGCAGGACAAATTGGGACTTGTACCAAGAGACCCAGTACTTC. Its protein product is CASRTNWDLYQETQYF.

This chain connects TRBV5-5 to TRBJ1-4, with TRBD1 identical over 9 bases. Germline CDR1 SGHKS, CDR2 YYEKEE (reference sequence). The V and J ends lost 0 bases and 1 base, in that order; junction bases with no gene match: 4. This CDR3 region has 17 residues. The CDR3 loop is CASSLGQGGVTNEKLFF. The CDR3 DNA sequence: TGTGCCAGCAGCTTGGGACAGGGGGGAGTAACTAATGAAAAACTGTTTTTT.

This chain links TRBV5-4 with TRBJ2-5; 8 bases line up with TRBD2. The CDR3 has 14 amino acids. From germline, CDR1 is SGHNT and CDR2 YYREEE (reference sequence). J gave up 5 bases and V 4 bases, and 7 bases lay outside the gene matches. Here the CDR3 reads CASSVTGLEETQYF. In nucleotides, the CDR3 is TGTGCCAGCAGCGTGACGGGACTAGAGGAGACCCAGTACTTC.